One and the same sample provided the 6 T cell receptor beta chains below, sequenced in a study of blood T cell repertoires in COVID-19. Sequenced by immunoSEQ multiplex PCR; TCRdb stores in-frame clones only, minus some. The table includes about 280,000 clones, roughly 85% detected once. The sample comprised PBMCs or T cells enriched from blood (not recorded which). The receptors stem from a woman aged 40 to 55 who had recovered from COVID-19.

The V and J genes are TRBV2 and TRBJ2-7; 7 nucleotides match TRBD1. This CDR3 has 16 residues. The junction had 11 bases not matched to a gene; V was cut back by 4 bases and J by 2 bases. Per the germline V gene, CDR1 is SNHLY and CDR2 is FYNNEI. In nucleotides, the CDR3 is TGTGCCAGCAGTGTTAGGAGACAGGGCATGACCTACGAGCAGTACTTC. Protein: CASSVRRQGMTYEQYF.

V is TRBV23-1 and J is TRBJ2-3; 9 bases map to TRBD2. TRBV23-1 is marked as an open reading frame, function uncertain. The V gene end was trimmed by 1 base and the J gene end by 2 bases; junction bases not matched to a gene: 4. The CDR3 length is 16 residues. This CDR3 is CASSQLLAGFTDTQYF. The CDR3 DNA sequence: TGCGCCAGCAGTCAATTACTAGCGGGTTTCACAGATACGCAGTATTTT.

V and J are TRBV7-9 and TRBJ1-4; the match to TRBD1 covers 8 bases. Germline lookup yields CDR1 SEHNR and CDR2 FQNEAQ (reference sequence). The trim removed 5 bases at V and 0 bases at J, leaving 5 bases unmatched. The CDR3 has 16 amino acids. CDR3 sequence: CASSPDRGSTNEKLFF. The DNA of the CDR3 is TGTGCCAGCAGCCCCGACAGGGGATCAACTAATGAAAAACTGTTTTTT.

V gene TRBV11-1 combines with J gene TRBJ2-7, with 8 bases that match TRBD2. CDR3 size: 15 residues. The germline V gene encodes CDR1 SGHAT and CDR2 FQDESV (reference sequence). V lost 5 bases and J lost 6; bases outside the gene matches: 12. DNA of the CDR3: TGTGCCAGCAGCAGGGTAGCGGGATTCCGAGGCGAGCAGTACTTC. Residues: CASSRVAGFRGEQYF.

This chain's CDR3 is CASSHPTGHNEQFF. In nucleotides, the CDR3 is TGTGCCAGCAGCCATCCGACAGGACACAATGAGCAGTTCTTC. The V and J genes are TRBV5-4 and TRBJ2-1; a weak D match, TRBD1 (6 bases). CDR1 and CDR2 from the germline V gene are SGHNT and YYREEE (reference sequence). The CDR3 runs 14 residues. Trimming cost V 4 bases and J 5 bases, with 13 bases left between them.

CDR3 protein: CASRGPGYTGELFF. In DNA, the CDR3 is TGTGCCAGCAGGGGGCCTGGATACACCGGGGAGCTGTTTTTT. The V gene is TRBV7-9, the J gene TRBJ2-2; maybe TRBD1 (5 bases). Trimming stripped 6 bases from V and 3 bases from J, with 11 bases between. CDR3 size: 14 residues. From germline, CDR1 is SEHNR and CDR2 FQNEAQ (reference sequence).